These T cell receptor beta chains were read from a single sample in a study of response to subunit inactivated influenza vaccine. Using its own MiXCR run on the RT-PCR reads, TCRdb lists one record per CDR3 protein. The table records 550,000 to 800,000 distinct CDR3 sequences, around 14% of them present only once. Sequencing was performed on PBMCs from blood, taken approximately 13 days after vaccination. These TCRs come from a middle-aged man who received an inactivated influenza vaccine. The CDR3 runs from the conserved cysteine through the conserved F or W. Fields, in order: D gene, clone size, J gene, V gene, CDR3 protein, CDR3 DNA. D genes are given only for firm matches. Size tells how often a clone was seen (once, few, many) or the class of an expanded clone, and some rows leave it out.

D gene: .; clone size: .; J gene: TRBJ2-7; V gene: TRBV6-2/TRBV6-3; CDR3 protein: CASSYAATYEQYF; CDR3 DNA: TGTGCCAGCAGTTACGCAGCAACCTACGAGCAGTACTTC
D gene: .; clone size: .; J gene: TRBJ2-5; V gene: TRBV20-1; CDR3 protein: CSATLAGGTQYF; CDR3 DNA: TGCAGTGCTACATTAGCTGGGGGGACCCAGTACTTC
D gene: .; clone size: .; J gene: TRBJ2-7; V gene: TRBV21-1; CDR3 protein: CASSQGGGTGKNYEQYF; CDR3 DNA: TGTGCCAGCAGCCAAGGTGGCGGGACAGGGAAGAATTACGAGCAGTACTTC
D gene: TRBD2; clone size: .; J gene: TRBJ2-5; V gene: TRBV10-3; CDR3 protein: CAISESTSGRFQETQYF; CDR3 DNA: TGTGCCATCAGTGAGTCGACTAGCGGGAGGTTCCAAGAGACCCAGTACTTC
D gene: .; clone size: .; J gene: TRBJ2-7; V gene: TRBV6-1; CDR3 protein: CATSAIGGRTYEQYF; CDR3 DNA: TGTGCCACCTCGGCGATTGGGGGGAGGACCTACGAGCAGTACTTC
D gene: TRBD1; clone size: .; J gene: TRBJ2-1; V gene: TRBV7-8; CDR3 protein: CASSLARVWAGGLLNEQFF; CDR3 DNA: TGTGCCAGCAGCTTAGCCCGGGTTTGGGCAGGGGGCTTGTTAAATGAGCAGTTCTTC
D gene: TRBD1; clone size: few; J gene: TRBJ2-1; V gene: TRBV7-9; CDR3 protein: CASSQLSGQGARNEQFF; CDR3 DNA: TGTGCCAGCAGCCAATTATCGGGACAGGGGGCGCGGAATGAGCAGTTCTTC
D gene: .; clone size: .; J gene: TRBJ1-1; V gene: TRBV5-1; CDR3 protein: CASSLALAGMYSDTEAFF; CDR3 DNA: TGCGCCAGCAGCTTGGCCTTGGCAGGGATGTACAGCGACACTGAAGCTTTCTTT
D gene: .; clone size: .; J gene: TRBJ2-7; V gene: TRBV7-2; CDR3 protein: CASSFRDARLYEQYF; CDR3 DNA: TGTGCCAGCAGCTTCCGGGACGCCCGATTGTACGAGCAGTACTTC
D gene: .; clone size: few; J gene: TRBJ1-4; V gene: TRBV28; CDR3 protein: CASSMGGLVLNEKLFF; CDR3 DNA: TGTGCCAGCAGCATGGGGGGTTTAGTGCTTAATGAAAAACTGTTTTTT
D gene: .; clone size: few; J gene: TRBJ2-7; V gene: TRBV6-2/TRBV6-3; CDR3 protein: CASSNPGDEQYF; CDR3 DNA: TGTGCCAGCAGCAATCCCGGGGACGAGCAGTACTTC
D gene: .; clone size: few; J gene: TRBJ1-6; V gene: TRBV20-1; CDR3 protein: CSAKGLSSYNSPLHF; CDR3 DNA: TGCAGTGCTAAGGGGTTAAGCTCCTATAATTCACCCCTCCACTTT
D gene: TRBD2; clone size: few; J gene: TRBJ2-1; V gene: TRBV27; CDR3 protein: CASSFRTSGRGRYNEQFF; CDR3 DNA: TGTGCCAGCAGTTTTAGGACTAGCGGGAGGGGTAGGTACAATGAGCAGTTCTTC
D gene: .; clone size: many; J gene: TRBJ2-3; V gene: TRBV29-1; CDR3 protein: CSVEGLNGIDTQYF; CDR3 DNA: TGCAGCGTTGAAGGCCTGAATGGGATAGATACGCAGTATTTT